The 10 T cell receptor beta chains in this list originate from one sample, sequenced in a study of blood T cell repertoires in COVID-19. Sequencing was performed with immunoSEQ multiplex PCR; in TCRdb, only in-frame clones are kept and a portion is missing. The table has about 400,000 clones, approximately 88% seen once. The sequencing sample was made of PBMCs or T cells enriched from blood (not recorded which). These receptors all come from a woman aged 40 to 49 with acute COVID-19.

This clone occurred once. J is TRBJ1-6 and V is TRBV7-9; 10 nucleotides match TRBD1. V was clipped by 5 bases and J by 7 bases; unmatched bases: 8. The germline gives CDR1 SEHNR, CDR2 FQNEAQ (reference sequence). The CDR3 covers 16 residues. The CDR3 region has the DNA TGTGCCAGCAGCCTATATCCGGGACAGGGGAATTCACCCCTCCACTTT. Translation: CASSLYPGQGNSPLHF.

The V and J genes are TRBV30 and TRBJ2-1; 9 nucleotides agree with TRBD2. Losses at the gene ends were 6 bases for V and 2 bases for J; bases not matched to a gene: 11. The CDR3 extends over 16 amino acids. Germline CDR1 GTSNPN, CDR2 SVGIG (reference sequence). Here the CDR3 DNA reads TGTGCCTGTTCCGGGACTAGCTGGTCCGCCTACAATGAGCAGTTCTTC. It translates to CACSGTSWSAYNEQFF.

The chain employs TRBV2 and TRBJ2-3; 7 nucleotides match TRBD2. Trimming at V came to 4 bases and at J to 9 bases, leaving 7 bases not matched to a gene. The CDR3 is 13 residues long. Germline V gene sequence: CDR1 SNHLY, CDR2 FYNNEI. The CDR3 region has the DNA TGTGCCAGCAGTGGTAGCAGGGAGGGAACGCAGTATTTT. Protein sequence: CASSGSREGTQYF.

V and J are TRBV7-9 and TRBJ1-2; 7 bases are shared with TRBD1. After removal of 5 bases from V and 6 bases from J, the junction contained 9 bases not matched to a gene. CDR3 length: 14 residues. Germline CDR1 is SEHNR and CDR2 is FQNEAQ (reference sequence). Written as DNA, the CDR3 is TGTGCCAGCAGCATACACCGGGACAGCCATGGCTACACCTTC. Amino acid sequence: CASSIHRDSHGYTF.

V gene TRBV12-5 combines with J gene TRBJ2-1; 8 bases are shared with TRBD2. There are 17 residues in the CDR3. Trimming cost V 2 bases and J 1 base; bases outside gene matches: 7. Germline-derived CDR1 and CDR2 are LGHNT and FRNRAP. The CDR3 DNA sequence: TGTGCTAGTGGTTTGCCCCCGGGGGGGGAATCCTACAATGAGCAGTTCTTC. Protein: CASGLPPGGESYNEQFF.

The chain uses TRBV7-9 and TRBJ2-7; weak D call: TRBD1 (6 bases). V lost 5 bases, J lost 7 bases, and 12 bases lay in between. The CDR3 contains 12 residues. Per the germline V gene, CDR1 is SEHNR and CDR2 is FQNEAQ (reference sequence). CDR3 coding DNA: TGTGCCAGCAGCCGAGGGGGTACGGAGCAGTACTTC. This gives the protein CASSRGGTEQYF.

The V call is TRBV7-9, the J call TRBJ2-5; 10 nucleotides align to TRBD1. The CDR3 covers 15 residues. J was trimmed by 5 bases and V by 4 bases; bases with no gene match: 7. The germline V gene encodes CDR1 SEHNR and CDR2 FQNEAQ (reference sequence). In DNA, the CDR3 is TGTGCCAGCAGCTCAGGGACAGGGGTTCTTGAGACCCAGTACTTC. Protein sequence: CASSSGTGVLETQYF.

This chain joins TRBV25-1 and TRBJ1-6, with D unresolved. CDR1 is MGHDK, CDR2 SYGVNS, per germline. This CDR3 has 15 residues. V was clipped by 0 bases and J by 6 bases, with 9 bases between them. Here the CDR3 DNA reads TGTGCCAGCAGTGAATATTACACCCCTAATTCACCCCTCCACTTT. This translates into CASSEYYTPNSPLHF.

This clone came up a few times. This chain joins TRBV3-1 (or the pseudogene TRBV3-2) and TRBJ2-1, with 11 nucleotides matching TRBD2. The trim removed 0 bases at V and 15 bases at J, leaving 13 bases unmatched. The CDR3 totals 16 residues. Germline V gene sequence: CDR1 LGHDT, CDR2 YNNKEL (reference sequence). CDR3 coding DNA: TGTGCCAGCAGCCAAGATCCGGGACTAGCGGTCCTCGGACTGTTCTTC. Protein product: CASSQDPGLAVLGLFF.

The J gene is TRBJ2-7, the V gene TRBV5-4; no definite D call. The germline V gene encodes CDR1 SGHNT and CDR2 YYREEE (reference sequence). This CDR3 is 13 amino acids long. Trimming stripped 0 bases from V and 1 base from J, with 5 bases between. CDR3: CASSLAASYEQYF. The CDR3 bases are TGTGCCAGCAGCTTGGCAGCGTCCTACGAGCAGTACTTC.